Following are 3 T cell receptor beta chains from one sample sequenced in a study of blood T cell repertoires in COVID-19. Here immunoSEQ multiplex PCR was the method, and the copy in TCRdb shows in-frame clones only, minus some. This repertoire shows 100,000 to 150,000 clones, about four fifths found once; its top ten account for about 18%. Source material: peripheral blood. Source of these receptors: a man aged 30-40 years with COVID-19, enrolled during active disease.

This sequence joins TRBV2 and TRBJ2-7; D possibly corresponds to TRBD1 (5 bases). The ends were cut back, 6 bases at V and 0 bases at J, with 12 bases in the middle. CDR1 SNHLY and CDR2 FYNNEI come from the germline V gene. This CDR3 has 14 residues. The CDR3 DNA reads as TGTGCCAGCAGCGGACAAGGTAGCTCCTACGAGCAGTACTTC. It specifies CASSGQGSSYEQYF.

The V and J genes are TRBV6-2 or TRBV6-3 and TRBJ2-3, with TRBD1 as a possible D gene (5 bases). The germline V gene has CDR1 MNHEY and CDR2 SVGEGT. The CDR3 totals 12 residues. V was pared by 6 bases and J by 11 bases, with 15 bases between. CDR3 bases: TGTGCCAGCAGCTTACAGGCCAAAGGGCAGTATTTT. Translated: CASSLQAKGQYF.

This CDR3 reads CASSQGQGSSYEQYF. DNA of the CDR3: TGTGCCAGCAGCCAGGGACAGGGGAGCTCCTACGAGCAGTACTTC. The chain uses TRBV7-8 and TRBJ2-7; the match to TRBD1 covers 10 bases. V shed 5 bases and J 0 bases; nucleotides not matched to a gene: 4. The CDR3 loop spans 15 amino acids. Germline V CDR1 and CDR2: SGHVS, FQNEAQ.